This T cell receptor beta chain came from a study of OX40 agonist ivuxolimab in advanced cancers. Study details: Checkpoint inhibitors had been given previously to 40% of patients.

On this clone: Its antigen remains unidentified. In the same sample, other DNA sequences code for this CDR3.

Systemic immunosuppression or a history of autoimmune disease excluded patients. The study, taken as a whole, reports: Within 6 weeks, CD4+ and CD8+ blood T cells expanded clonally at 0.1 to 3.0 mg/kg.

Clones were read by immunoSEQ multiplex PCR, and TCRdb kept only the in-frame ones, dropping some. Of tens of thousands of clones in the sample, approximately 90% are singletons; the top ten hold 10% to 15%. CDR3 length: 15 residues. The germline CDR1 and CDR2 sequences are SNHLY and FYNNEI. Unmatched junction bases numbered 5, after V lost 6 bases and J lost 2 bases. This specimen consisted of CD4+ or CD8+ T cells sorted from blood, obtained in a trial of the OX40 agonist ivuxolimab. The origin of this receptor is an adult with an advanced solid tumor such as melanoma, head and neck, liver or kidney cancer. J is TRBJ2-3 and V is TRBV2; 10 bases agree with TRBD2. The CDR3 region has the DNA TGTGCCAGCAGCCGACTAGCGGGCCCCACAGATACGCAGTATTTT. The encoded protein is CASSRLAGPTDTQYF.